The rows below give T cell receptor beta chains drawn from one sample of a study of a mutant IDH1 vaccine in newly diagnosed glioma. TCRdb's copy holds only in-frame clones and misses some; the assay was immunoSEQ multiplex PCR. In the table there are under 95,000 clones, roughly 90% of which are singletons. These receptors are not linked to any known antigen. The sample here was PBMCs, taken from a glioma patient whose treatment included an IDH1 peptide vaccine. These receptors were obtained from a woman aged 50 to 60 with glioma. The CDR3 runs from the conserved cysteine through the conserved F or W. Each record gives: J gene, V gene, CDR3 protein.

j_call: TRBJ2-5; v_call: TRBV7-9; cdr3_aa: CASSSGTSGLHETQYF
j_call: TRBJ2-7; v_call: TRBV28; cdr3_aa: CASSLKVEQYF
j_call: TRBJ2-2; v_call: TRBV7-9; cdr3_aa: CASSFSVNTGELFF
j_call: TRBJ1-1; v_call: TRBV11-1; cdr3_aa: CASSPPGPEAFF
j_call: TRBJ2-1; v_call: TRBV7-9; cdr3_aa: CASSLGWATWDEQFF
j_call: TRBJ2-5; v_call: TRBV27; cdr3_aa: CASSFNEAAGGRETQYF
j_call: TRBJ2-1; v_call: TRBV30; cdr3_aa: CAWDLLGGSEQFF
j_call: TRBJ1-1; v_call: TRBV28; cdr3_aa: CASSSGGADTEAFF
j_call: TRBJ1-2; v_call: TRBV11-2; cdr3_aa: CASSSSPPTPYGYTF
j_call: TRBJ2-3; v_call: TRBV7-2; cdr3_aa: CASSPAGATDTQYF
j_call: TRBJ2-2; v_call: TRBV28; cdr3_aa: CASSFAGTSGRVNTGELFF
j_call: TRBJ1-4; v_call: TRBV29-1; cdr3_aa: CSVRRPSNEKLFF
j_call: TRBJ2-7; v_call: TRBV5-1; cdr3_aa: CASRDTSAYPYEQYF
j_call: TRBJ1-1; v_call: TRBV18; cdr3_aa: CASSGGRNTEAFF
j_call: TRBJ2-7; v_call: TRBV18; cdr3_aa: CASSPSTYEQYF
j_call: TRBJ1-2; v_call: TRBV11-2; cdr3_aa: CASSAGDRGPLNYGYTF
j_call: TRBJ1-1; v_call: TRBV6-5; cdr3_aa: CASSYVVNTEAFF
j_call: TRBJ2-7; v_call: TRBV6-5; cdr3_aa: CASSSPAVTYEQYF
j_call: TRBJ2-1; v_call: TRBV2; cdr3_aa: CASSPQLAGVGNEQFF
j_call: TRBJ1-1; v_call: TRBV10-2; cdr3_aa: CASSERQGAPRAFF
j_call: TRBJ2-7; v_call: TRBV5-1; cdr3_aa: CASSYVGAGEQYF
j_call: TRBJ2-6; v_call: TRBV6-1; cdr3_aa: CASSAGAGANVLTF
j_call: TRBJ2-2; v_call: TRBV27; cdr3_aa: CASSLRAGVLGELFF
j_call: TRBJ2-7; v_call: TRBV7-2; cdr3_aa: CASGRTGNYEQYF
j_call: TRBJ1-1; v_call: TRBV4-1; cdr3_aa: CASSQHQRGHTEAFF
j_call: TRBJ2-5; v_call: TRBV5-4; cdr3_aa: CASSRGPETQYF
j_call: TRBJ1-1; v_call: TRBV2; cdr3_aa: CASSELGNTEAFF
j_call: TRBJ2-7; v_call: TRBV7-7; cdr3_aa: CASSPTWDGSEQYF
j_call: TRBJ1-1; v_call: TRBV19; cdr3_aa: CASSIGGAVTEAFF
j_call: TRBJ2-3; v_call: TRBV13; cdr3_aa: CASSPTGTGSDTQYF
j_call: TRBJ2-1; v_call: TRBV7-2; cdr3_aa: CASSAVNFLYNEQFF
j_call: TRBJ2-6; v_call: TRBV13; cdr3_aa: CASSLAPDVLTF
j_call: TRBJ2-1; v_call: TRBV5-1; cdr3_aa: CASSPSSFEQFF
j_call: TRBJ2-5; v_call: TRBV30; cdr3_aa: CAWSVGNEETQYF
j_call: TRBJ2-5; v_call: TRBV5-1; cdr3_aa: CASSIGTSGGSETQYF
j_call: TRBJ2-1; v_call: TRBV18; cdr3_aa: CASHPGALNEQFF
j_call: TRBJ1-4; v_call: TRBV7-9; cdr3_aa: CASSSQQGAIREKLFF
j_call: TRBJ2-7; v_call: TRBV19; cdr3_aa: CASSARTDSYEQYF
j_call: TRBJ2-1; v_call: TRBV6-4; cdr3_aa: CASSDSERAGYNEQFF
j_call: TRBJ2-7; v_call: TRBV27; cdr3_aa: CASSFTATYEQYF
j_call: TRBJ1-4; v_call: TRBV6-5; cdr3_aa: CASSYHGDLGEKLFF
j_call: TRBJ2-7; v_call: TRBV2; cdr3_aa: CASSQDRDRYF
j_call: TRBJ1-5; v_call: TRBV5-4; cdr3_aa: CASSLDLQDQPQHF
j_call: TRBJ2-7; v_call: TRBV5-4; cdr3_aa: CASSSLAGSYEQYF
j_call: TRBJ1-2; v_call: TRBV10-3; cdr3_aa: CAISGSTLNYGYTF
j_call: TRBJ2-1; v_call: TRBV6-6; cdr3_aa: CASRALGGGRSNEQFF
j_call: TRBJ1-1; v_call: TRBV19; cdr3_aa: CASSYRGEATEAFF
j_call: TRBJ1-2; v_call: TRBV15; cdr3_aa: CATSLVHSPRHTF
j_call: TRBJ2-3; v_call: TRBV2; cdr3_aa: CASSETQTSGREDTQYF
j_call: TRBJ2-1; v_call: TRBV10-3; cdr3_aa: CAIRRLAEYNEQFF
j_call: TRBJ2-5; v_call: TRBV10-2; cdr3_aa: CASSPLGETQYF
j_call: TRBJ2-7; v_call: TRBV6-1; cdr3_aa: CASSEAPDGEQYF